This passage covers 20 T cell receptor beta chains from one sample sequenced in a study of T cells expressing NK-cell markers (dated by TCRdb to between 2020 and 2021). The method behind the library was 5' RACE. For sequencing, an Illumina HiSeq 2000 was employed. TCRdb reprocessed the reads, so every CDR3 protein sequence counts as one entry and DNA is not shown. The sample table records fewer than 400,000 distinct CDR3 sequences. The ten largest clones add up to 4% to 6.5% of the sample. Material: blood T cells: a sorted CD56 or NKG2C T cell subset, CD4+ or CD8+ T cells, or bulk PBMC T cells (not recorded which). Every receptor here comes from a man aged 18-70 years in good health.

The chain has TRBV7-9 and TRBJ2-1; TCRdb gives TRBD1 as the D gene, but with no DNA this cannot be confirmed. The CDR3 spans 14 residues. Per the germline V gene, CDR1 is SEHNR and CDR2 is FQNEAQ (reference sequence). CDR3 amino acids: CASGGQGGYNEQFF.

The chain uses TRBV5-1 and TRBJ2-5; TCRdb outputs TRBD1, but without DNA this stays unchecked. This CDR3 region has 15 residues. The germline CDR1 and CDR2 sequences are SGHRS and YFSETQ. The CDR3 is CASSPPDLRVETQYF.

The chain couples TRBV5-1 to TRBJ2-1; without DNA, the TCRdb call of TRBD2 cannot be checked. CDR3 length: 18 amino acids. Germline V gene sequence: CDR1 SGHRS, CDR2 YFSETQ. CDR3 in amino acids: CASSSPGTSGGETNEQFF. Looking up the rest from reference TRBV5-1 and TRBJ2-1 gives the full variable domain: KAGVTQTPRYLIKTRGQQVTLSCSPISGHRSVSWYQQTPGQGLQFLFEYFSETQRNKGNFPGRFSGRQFSNSRSEMNVSTLELGDSALYLCASSSPGTSGGETNEQFFGPGTRLTVL.

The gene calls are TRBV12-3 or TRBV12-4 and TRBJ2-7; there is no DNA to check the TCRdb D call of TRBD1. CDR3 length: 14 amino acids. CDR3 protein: CASSFGQGSGEQYF.

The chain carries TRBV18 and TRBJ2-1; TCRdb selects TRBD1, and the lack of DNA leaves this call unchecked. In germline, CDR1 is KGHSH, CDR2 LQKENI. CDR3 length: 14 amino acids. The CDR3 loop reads CASSQQRQGDEQFF.

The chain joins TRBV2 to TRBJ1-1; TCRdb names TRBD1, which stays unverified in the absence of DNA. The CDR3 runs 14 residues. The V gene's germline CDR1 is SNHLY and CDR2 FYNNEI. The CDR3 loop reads CASSDSGYNTEAFF.

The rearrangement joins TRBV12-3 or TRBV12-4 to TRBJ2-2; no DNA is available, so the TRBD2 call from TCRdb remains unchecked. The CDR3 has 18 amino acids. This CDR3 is CASNNQRTSGTNTGELFF.

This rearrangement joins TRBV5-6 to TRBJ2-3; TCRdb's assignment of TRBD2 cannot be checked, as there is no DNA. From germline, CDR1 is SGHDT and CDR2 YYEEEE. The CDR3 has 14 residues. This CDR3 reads CASSKLRTGTTQYF.

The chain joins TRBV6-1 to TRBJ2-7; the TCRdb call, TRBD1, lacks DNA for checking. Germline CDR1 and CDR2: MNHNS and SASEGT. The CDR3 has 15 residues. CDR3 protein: CASSPGGQHSYEQYF.

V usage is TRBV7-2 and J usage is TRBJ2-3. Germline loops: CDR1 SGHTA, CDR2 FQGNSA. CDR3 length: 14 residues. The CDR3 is CASSFQQLTDTQYF.

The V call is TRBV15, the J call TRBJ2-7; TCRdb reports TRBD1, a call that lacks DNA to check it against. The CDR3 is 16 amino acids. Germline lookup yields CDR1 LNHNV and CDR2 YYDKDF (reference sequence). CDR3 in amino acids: CATSRAGGTGRNQQYF.

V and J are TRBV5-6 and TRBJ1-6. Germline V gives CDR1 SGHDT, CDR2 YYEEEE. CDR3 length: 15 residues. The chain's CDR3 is CASSGGVQVNSPLHF.

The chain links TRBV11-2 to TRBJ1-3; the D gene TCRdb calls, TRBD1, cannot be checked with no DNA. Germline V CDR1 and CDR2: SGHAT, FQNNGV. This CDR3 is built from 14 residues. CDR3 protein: CASRKTGPGNTIYF.

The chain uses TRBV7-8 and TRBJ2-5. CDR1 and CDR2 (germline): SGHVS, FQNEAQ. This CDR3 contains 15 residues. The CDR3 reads CASSLVVFIQETQYF.

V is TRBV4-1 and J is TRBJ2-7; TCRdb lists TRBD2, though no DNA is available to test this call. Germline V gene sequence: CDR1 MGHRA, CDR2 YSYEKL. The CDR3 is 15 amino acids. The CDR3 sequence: CASSQAAGGVEEQYF.

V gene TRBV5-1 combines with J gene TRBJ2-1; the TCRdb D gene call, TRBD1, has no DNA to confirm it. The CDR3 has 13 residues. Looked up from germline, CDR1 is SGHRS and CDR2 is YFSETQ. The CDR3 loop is CASSLEQDNEQFF.

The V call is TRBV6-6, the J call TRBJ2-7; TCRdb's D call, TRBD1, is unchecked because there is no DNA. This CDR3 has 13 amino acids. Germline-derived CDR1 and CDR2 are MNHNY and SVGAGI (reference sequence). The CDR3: CASSYGSGREQYF.

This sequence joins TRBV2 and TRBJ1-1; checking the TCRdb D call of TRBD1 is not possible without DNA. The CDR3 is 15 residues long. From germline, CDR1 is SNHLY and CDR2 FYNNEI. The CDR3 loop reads CASSDRQVMNTEAFF.

CDR3 region: CSARTGPDGYTF. This chain uses TRBV20-1 with TRBJ1-2; the TCRdb D gene call, TRBD1, has no DNA to confirm it. Germline CDR1 and CDR2: DFQATT and SNEGSKA (reference sequence). The CDR3 sequence is 12 residues long.

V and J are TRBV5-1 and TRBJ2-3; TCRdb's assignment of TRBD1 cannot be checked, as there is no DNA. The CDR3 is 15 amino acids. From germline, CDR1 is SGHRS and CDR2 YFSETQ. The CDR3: CASSSKGTGGDTQYF.